The 11 T cell receptor beta chains below come from one sample, sequenced in a study of blood T cell repertoires in COVID-19. Measured with immunoSEQ multiplex PCR; TCRdb has only the in-frame clones, and not every one. The sample lists about 58,000 clones, roughly nine tenths occurring once. Sequenced: peripheral blood. The receptors shown here come from a woman in her 70s with active COVID-19.

The rearrangement joins TRBV27 to TRBJ1-1, with a tentative D call TRBD1 (6 bases). The germline V gene has CDR1 MNHEY and CDR2 SMNVEV (reference sequence). Trimming took off 5 bases at V and 0 bases at J, with 16 bases between the two ends. This CDR3 is built from 16 residues. CDR3 region: CASSRRTVAMNTEAFF. The CDR3, as DNA: TGTGCCAGCAGTCGACGGACAGTAGCTATGAACACTGAAGCTTTCTTT.

The rearrangement uses TRBV6-1 and TRBJ2-2; 10 positions agree with TRBD1. After removal of 4 bases from V and 2 bases from J, the junction contained 4 bases not matched to a gene. Germline V gives CDR1 MNHNS, CDR2 SASEGT. This CDR3 has 16 amino acids. The CDR3 sequence: CASSVTGGGNTGELFF. For the CDR3, the DNA is TGTGCCAGCAGTGTGACAGGGGGCGGAAACACCGGGGAGCTGTTTTTT.

This chain connects TRBV28 to TRBJ1-5, with D unclear. Germline-derived CDR1 and CDR2 are MDHEN and SYDVKM. This CDR3 contains 14 residues. Trimming took 6 bases from V and 8 from J, leaving 17 bases between them. The CDR3 is CASSLALPGKPQHF. The CDR3 nucleotides are TGTGCCAGCAGCCTCGCCCTCCCGGGAAAGCCCCAGCATTTT.

The chain joins TRBV5-4 to TRBJ2-7; D remains unclear. Trimming took 2 bases from V and 0 from J, leaving 9 bases between them. In germline, CDR1 is SGHNT, CDR2 YYREEE (reference sequence). This CDR3 is built from 14 residues. The CDR3 bases are TGTGCCAGCAGCTTTACTCGAAGCTCCTACGAGCAGTACTTC. Its protein product is CASSFTRSSYEQYF.

This chain links TRBV10-3 with TRBJ2-5; the match to TRBD1 covers 8 bases. In germline, CDR1 is ENHRY, CDR2 SYGVKD. The CDR3 is 13 residues long. With 6 bases clipped from V and 5 bases from J, the junction kept 5 bases outside the gene matches. CDR3 in amino acids: CAISGQGGETQYF. In nucleotides, the CDR3 is TGTGCCATCAGCGGACAGGGCGGGGAGACCCAGTACTTC.

This sequence joins TRBV28 and TRBJ2-1, with 11 bases aligning to TRBD1. The V gene's germline CDR1 is MDHEN and CDR2 SYDVKM. The CDR3 totals 17 residues. The junction had 10 bases not matched to a gene; V was cut back by 2 bases and J by 7 bases. CDR3 amino acids: CASSLRGQGALRNEQFF. The DNA for the CDR3 is TGTGCCAGCAGTTTACGTGGACAGGGGGCCCTCCGAAATGAGCAGTTCTTC.

The V and J genes are TRBV28 and TRBJ2-7; 12 positions match TRBD2. Germline trimming cut 2 bases from V and 3 bases from J; bases unmatched to any gene: 11. Germline CDR1 reads MDHEN; CDR2 reads SYDVKM. This CDR3 spans 18 amino acids. The CDR3 DNA follows: TGTGCCAGCAGTTTAGGACTAGCGGGACCTCTTACCTTCTACGAGCAGTACTTC. This codes for CASSLGLAGPLTFYEQYF. Looking up the rest from reference TRBV28 and TRBJ2-7 gives the full variable domain: DVKVTQSSRYLVKRTGEKVFLECVQDMDHENMFWYRQDPGLGLRLIYFSYDVKMKEKGDIPEGYSVSREKKERFSLILESASTNQTSMYLCASSLGLAGPLTFYEQYFGPGTRLTVT.

In its sample, this clone was seen once. The chain uses TRBV10-3 and TRBJ2-5; tentative D call: TRBD1 (7 bases). Germline V gene lookup returns CDR1 ENHRY and CDR2 SYGVKD. The V and J ends lost 6 bases and 4 bases respectively, with 15 bases between them. This CDR3 comprises 14 residues. CDR3 in DNA: TGTGCCATCAGGGAGGGGCAGGGGGGAGAGACCCAGTACTTC. Encoded protein: CAIREGQGGETQYF.

The rearrangement uses TRBV28 and TRBJ2-1, with a possible D match to TRBD1 (6 bases). Germline assignment: CDR1 MDHEN and CDR2 SYDVKM. The V and J ends lost 5 bases and 6 bases respectively, with 20 bases between them. CDR3 length equals 16 residues. This chain's CDR3 is CASSPLRGLGPNEQFF. In nucleotides, the CDR3 is TGTGCCAGCAGTCCCCTGAGGGGGTTGGGGCCCAATGAGCAGTTCTTC.

This sequence joins TRBV5-1 and TRBJ1-4; a weak D match, TRBD1 (6 bases). From germline, CDR1 is SGHRS and CDR2 YFSETQ. The germline V and J ends were trimmed by 0 bases and 0 bases, with 9 bases remaining between them. The CDR3 runs 16 residues. The CDR3 loop reads CASSLVPGATNEKLFF. The CDR3 DNA is TGCGCCAGCAGCTTGGTCCCAGGGGCAACTAATGAAAAACTGTTTTTT.

The table lists this clone with a count of one. V is TRBV11-2 and J is TRBJ2-7, with D possibly matching TRBD2 (5 bases). The CDR3 has 15 amino acids. The germline V gene has CDR1 SGHAT and CDR2 FQNNGV. V was pared by 4 bases and J by 0 bases, with 13 bases between. CDR3 sequence: CASSSGLFPSYEQYF. CDR3 sequence (DNA): TGTGCCAGCAGCTCCGGACTTTTCCCCTCCTACGAGCAGTACTTC.